This TCR beta chain was captured by sequencing in a study of T cell repertoires in aging, cancer and after chemotherapy (dated by TCRdb to the late 2010s). Background on the whole study: Donors were distributed across six age groups ranging from 30 or younger to 70 or older, with at least three individuals included per group. Peripheral blood TCR beta repertoires from healthy donors and cancer patients were profiled to examine immunoaging and T cell reconstitution after chemotherapy. The full dataset contained 8.5 million to 10 million TCR reads. The cohort comprised 200 to 250 cancer patients, roughly 93 with hematological and 124 with solid cancers, plus 95 healthy donors as a reference group. In the solid tumor group, the paired samples taken before and after chemotherapy came from brain tumor (glioblastoma) patients given temozolomide-based therapy.

Using a mixed TRB-A/B primer pool, multiplex touch-down PCR amplified rearranged TRB sequences covering the V, D and J segments. Two consecutive PCR reactions with Phusion HS II polymerase added Illumina adapters and sample indices to the amplicons. The amplicons were purified from gel with the NucleoSpin Gel and PCR Clean-up kit and then assessed with Qubit and an Agilent 2100 Bioanalyzer. Sequencing of the libraries was done on an Illumina MiSeq with paired-end, single-indexed 600-cycle runs. The paper's data handling went like this. MiXCR versions 2.12 and 3.0.5 were used to process TRB sequences. Each unique CDR3 nucleotide sequence was counted as one clone, and only productive sequences with at least two reads were retained. The repertoire metrics were Shannon diversity, evenness, clonality (calculated as one minus evenness), and diversity profiles parameterized by alpha from 0 to 5. The IGoR algorithm was used to calculate generation probabilities of clones in the paired pre- and post-chemotherapy samples. TCRdb cleaned the public reads at Q25 with fastp, built clones with MiXCR and kept in-frame beta chains. Identical CDR3 proteins give one entry, which carries the most common genes and DNA. The V and J calls reflect TCRdb's pipeline rather than the authors' work. In all, the sample holds over 15,000 distinct CDR3 sequences, and roughly two fifths of those were seen once. 15% to 20% of the sample goes to the ten largest clones.

V has 7 bases trimmed and J has 11 bases trimmed; junction bases matching no gene number 4. The CDR3 goes from the cysteine to the phenylalanine over 11 residues. Left in the record is the CDR3 DNA by itself, 33 bases read in frame from the first base. Overall results and qualifications from the work: Compared with age-matched healthy donors, untreated patients with either hematological or solid cancers had significantly lower TCR diversity in the blood along with higher clonality. In healthy donors, the decline in TCR diversity with age was mainly due to loss of richness, whereas in cancer patients loss of evenness also played a role. According to the authors, the repertoire data do not permit conclusions about immunological memory after chemotherapy. In both cancer cohorts, the median generation probability rose over the chemotherapy interval, which suggests that the repertoire was reconstituted through rebound thymic output.

TCR beta rearrangements were amplified from genomic DNA extracted from peripheral blood rather than from sorted cells or RNA. On this clonotype: This clone's antigen is unknown. No much larger clone is present one base from it, and per-base qualities are unavailable.

This receptor was taken from a human donor with a solid tumor. The rearrangement joined TRBV12-3 or TRBV12-4 to TRBJ1-3, with TRBD1 matching 8 junction bases. The sequenced sample consisted of blood. The nucleotide sequence reads TGTGCCAGCAAAACGGGACAGGCCATATATTTT. This gives the protein CASKTGQAIYF.